One and the same sample provided the 3 T cell receptor beta chains below, sequenced in a study of T cells in Graves' hyperthyroidism and ophthalmopathy. The CDR3 regions of TCR beta were amplified from RNA transcripts. A first-round RT-PCR of the TCR CDR3 used the HTBI primer set. Each CDR3 protein gets one entry after TCRdb re-called the multiplex PCR reads with MiXCR. The repertoire holds more than 650,000 distinct CDR3 sequences, with approximately 15% as singletons. Material: blood. The receptors were sampled from a woman between 18 and 29 years old with Graves' hyperthyroidism.

This clonotype has a count of ten or more. The rearrangement uses TRBV7-8 and TRBJ2-7, with 10 bases aligning to TRBD2. CDR1 is SGHVS and CDR2 is FQNEAQ in the germline V gene. The CDR3 contains 16 residues. Trimming cost V 6 bases and J 4 bases; bases outside gene matches: 12. The DNA for the CDR3 is TGTGCCAGCAGTTATAGGTTGGGACTAGCGCGTTACGAGCAGTACTTC. Translation: CASSYRLGLARYEQYF.

This clonotype was observed many times. The rearrangement joins TRBV4-1 to TRBJ2-5; TRBD2 agrees at 8 bases. The CDR3 consists of 16 residues. With V trimmed by 1 base and J by 2 bases, 6 bases remained unmatched. Per germline, CDR1 MGHRA and CDR2 YSYEKL. The CDR3 region is CASSQVASGLQETQYF. In nucleotides, the CDR3 is TGCGCCAGCAGCCAAGTGGCTAGCGGGTTACAAGAGACCCAGTACTTC.

The rearrangement links TRBV28 to TRBJ2-2, with D hard to call. This CDR3 contains 13 residues. V was pared by 5 bases and J by 10 bases, with 14 bases between. Germline V gene data show CDR1 as MDHEN and CDR2 as SYDVKM. CDR3 amino acids: CASSLYPYEELFF. The CDR3 DNA reads as TGTGCCAGCAGTCTATATCCATACGAGGAGCTGTTTTTT.